Below, 16 T cell receptor beta chains from the same sample are listed, as sequenced in a study of shared clonotypes between healthy human individuals. This table comes from immunoSEQ multiplex PCR, and its TCRdb copy is limited to in-frame clones, with some not included. This table has roughly 1 million clones, around 78% appearing once. The sequenced sample consisted of memory CD4+ T cells from PBMCs. Subset indicated: CD45RA-negative fraction. The receptor source for this set is a man aged 18 to 29 in good health. Some clones in this sample may be carry-over from other donors' samples.

The rearrangement uses TRBV7-9 and TRBJ2-3, with TRBD2 as a possible D gene (6 bases). The CDR3 length is 15 residues. V gave up 5 bases and J gave up 0 bases, with 12 bases separating them. Germline V gene sequence: CDR1 SEHNR, CDR2 FQNEAQ (reference sequence). The CDR3 region has the DNA TGTGCCAGCAGCACCCTAGCGTCTAGCACAGATACGCAGTATTTT. Its protein product is CASSTLASSTDTQYF.

This chain joins TRBV7-8 and TRBJ2-5, with 9 bases that match TRBD1. Trimming cost V 5 bases and J 5 bases; bases outside gene matches: 9. CDR3 length: 15 residues. Per the germline V gene, CDR1 is SGHVS and CDR2 is FQNEAQ. CDR3 sequence: CASSGWTGDGETQYF. CDR3 bases: TGTGCCAGCAGCGGGTGGACAGGGGACGGGGAGACCCAGTACTTC.

This sequence joins TRBV18 and TRBJ1-4; D unclear. Trimming left V 3 bases short and J 7 bases short, with 12 bases between. Per the germline V gene, CDR1 is KGHSH and CDR2 is LQKENI. The CDR3 is 14 amino acids. CDR3 in amino acids: CASSPWARAEKLFF. CDR3 sequence (DNA): TGTGCCAGCTCACCCTGGGCCCGAGCTGAAAAACTGTTTTTT.

The chain couples TRBV6-5 to TRBJ2-3; D is perhaps TRBD2 (5 bases). CDR3 length: 14 residues. CDR1 is MNHEY, CDR2 SVGAGI, per germline. V was clipped by 10 bases and J by 4 bases, with 18 bases between them. In nucleotides, the CDR3 is TGTGCCACCCGAACCCCCAGCGGCGCAGATACGCAGTATTTT. Protein product: CATRTPSGADTQYF.

The chain carries TRBV11-2 and TRBJ2-1; tentatively, D is TRBD1 (5 bases). V lost 1 base and J 7 bases, leaving 14 bases between the germline ends. The CDR3 has 15 amino acids. Germline V CDR1 and CDR2: SGHAT, FQNNGV. Written as DNA, the CDR3 is TGTGCCAGCAGCTTAGCGTCAGGGTCTTGGAATGAGCAGTTCTTC. It translates to CASSLASGSWNEQFF.

V usage is TRBV28 and J usage is TRBJ1-5; 8 bases align to TRBD1. CDR3 size: 18 residues. From germline, CDR1 is MDHEN and CDR2 SYDVKM. V shed 5 bases, J shed 0 bases, and the junction held 12 bases outside the gene matches. CDR3 DNA: TGTGCCAGCAGTAGTACCGGGACAGGAAGAAATAGCAATCAGCCCCAGCATTTT. As protein: CASSSTGTGRNSNQPQHF.

This chain uses TRBV20-1 with TRBJ1-4; D remains unclear. This CDR3 spans 11 amino acids. Germline V gene lookup returns CDR1 DFQATT and CDR2 SNEGSKA (reference sequence). V dropped 6 bases and J dropped 7 bases, with 9 bases sitting between them. CDR3 residues: CSAARSEKLFF. DNA of the CDR3: TGCAGTGCGGCGAGGTCTGAAAAACTGTTTTTT.

V usage is TRBV28 and J usage is TRBJ2-7, with TRBD2 as a possible D gene (6 bases). The V gene's germline CDR1 is MDHEN and CDR2 SYDVKM. CDR3 length: 17 residues. The germline V and J ends were trimmed by 2 bases and 3 bases, with 20 bases remaining between them. The CDR3 reads CASSLVWGVAEIYEQYF. DNA of the CDR3: TGTGCCAGCAGTTTAGTTTGGGGAGTAGCGGAGATCTACGAGCAGTACTTC.

The rearrangement uses TRBV6-1 and TRBJ1-5; no clear D. V was shortened by 6 bases and J by 11 bases, with 17 bases between the two germline ends. CDR1 is MNHNS and CDR2 is SASEGT in the germline V gene. The CDR3 is made up of 13 amino acids. The CDR3 protein is CASSDVAMGSQHF. The CDR3 DNA reads TGTGCCAGCAGCGACGTGGCGATGGGGTCCCAGCATTTT.

This sequence joins TRBV9 and TRBJ2-1, with 7 bases identical to TRBD2. Germline assignment: CDR1 SGDLS and CDR2 YYNGEE. The CDR3 consists of 14 residues. Germline trimming cut 4 bases from V and 5 bases from J; bases unmatched to any gene: 6. CDR3 residues: CASSPGTIDNEQFF. In DNA form, the CDR3 reads TGTGCCAGCAGCCCCGGGACTATCGACAATGAGCAGTTCTTC.

The gene calls are TRBV7-3 and TRBJ2-2; 7 bases are a match to TRBD2. V shed 3 bases, J shed 2 bases, and the junction held 6 bases outside the gene matches. Germline assignment: CDR1 SGHTA and CDR2 FQGTGA. The CDR3 extends over 16 amino acids. CDR3 sequence (DNA): TGTGCCAGCAGCTTGTTCGCTAGCGGTAACACCGGGGAGCTGTTTTTT. Translation: CASSLFASGNTGELFF.

This clone has just one count. The rearrangement joins TRBV30 to TRBJ2-5; 11 positions match TRBD2. V shed 4 bases and J 5 bases; nucleotides not matched to a gene: 3. Germline lookup yields CDR1 GTSNPN and CDR2 SVGIG (reference sequence). CDR3 length: 13 residues. DNA for the CDR3: TGTGCCTGGACACTAGCGGGAGCTGAGACCCAGTACTTC. Residues: CAWTLAGAETQYF.

V is TRBV5-6 and J is TRBJ2-3, with D possibly being TRBD1 (6 bases). V dropped 0 bases and J dropped 1 base, with 12 bases sitting between them. Germline CDR1 is SGHDT and CDR2 is YYEEEE. This CDR3 comprises 16 residues. The CDR3 DNA reads TGTGCCAGCAGCTTGGGGGCAGGGGTTGGCACAGATACGCAGTATTTT. It codes for CASSLGAGVGTDTQYF. Variable domain in full (rest from reference TRBV5-6 and TRBJ2-3): DAGVTQSPTHLIKTRGQQVTLRCSPKSGHDTVSWYQQALGQGPQFIFQYYEEEERQRGNFPDRFSGHQFPNYSSELNVNALLLGDSALYLCASSLGAGVGTDTQYFGPGTRLTVL.

The rearrangement links TRBV30 to TRBJ2-7, with 8 bases matching TRBD1. CDR3 length equals 15 residues. V gave up 1 base and J gave up 3 bases; unmatched junction bases: 8. Germline V gene data show CDR1 as GTSNPN and CDR2 as SVGIG (reference sequence). The CDR3 DNA reads TGTGCCTGGAGTGGCCAATGGGACAGGAACTACGAGCAGTACTTC. It encodes CAWSGQWDRNYEQYF.

A single count supports this clone. This rearrangement joins TRBV7-9 to TRBJ2-7; D may be TRBD2 (6 bases). The CDR3 length is 13 residues. V was clipped by 5 bases and J by 7 bases, with 15 bases between them. Germline assignment: CDR1 SEHNR and CDR2 FQNEAQ (reference sequence). The CDR3 DNA is TGTGCCAGCAGCCTTGGGACTCCAAGAGAGCAGTACTTC. Amino acids: CASSLGTPREQYF.

J is TRBJ1-3 and V is TRBV18; D not resolved. CDR3 length: 16 amino acids. Trimming removed 5 bases at V and 0 bases at J, with 14 bases between. Germline lookup yields CDR1 KGHSH and CDR2 LQKENI. CDR3 in amino acids: CASSALDPGSGNTIYF. The CDR3 coding sequence is TGTGCCAGCTCAGCCTTGGACCCAGGCTCTGGAAACACCATATATTTT.